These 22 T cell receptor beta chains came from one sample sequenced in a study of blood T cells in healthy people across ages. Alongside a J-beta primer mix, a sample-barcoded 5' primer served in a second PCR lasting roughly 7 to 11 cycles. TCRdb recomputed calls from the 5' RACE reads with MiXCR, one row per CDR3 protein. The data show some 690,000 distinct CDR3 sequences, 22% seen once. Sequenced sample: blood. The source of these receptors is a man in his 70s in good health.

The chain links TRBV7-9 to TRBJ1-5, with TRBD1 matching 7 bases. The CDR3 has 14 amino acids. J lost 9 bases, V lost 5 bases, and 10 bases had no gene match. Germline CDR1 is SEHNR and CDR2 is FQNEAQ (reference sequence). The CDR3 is CASSRGQEKGPQHF. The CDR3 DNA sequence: TGTGCCAGCAGCCGCGGACAGGAAAAGGGGCCCCAGCATTTT.

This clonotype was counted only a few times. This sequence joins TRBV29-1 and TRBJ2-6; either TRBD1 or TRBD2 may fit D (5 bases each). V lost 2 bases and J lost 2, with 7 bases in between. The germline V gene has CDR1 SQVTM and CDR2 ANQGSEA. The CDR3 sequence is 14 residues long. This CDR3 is CSVELGAGANVLTF. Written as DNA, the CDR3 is TGCAGCGTTGAATTGGGGGCTGGGGCCAACGTCCTGACTTTC.

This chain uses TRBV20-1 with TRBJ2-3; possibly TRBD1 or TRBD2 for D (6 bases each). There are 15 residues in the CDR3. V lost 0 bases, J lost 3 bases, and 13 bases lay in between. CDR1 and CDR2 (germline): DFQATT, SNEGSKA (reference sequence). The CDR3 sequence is CSAREGRGGTDTQYF. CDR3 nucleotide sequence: TGCAGTGCTAGAGAGGGGAGAGGGGGGACAGATACGCAGTATTTT.

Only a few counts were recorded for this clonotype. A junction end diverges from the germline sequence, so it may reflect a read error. The CDR3 here is CSVERQGTSNTF. Written as DNA, the CDR3 is TGCAGTGTTGAGAGGCAGGGGACCTCGAACACCTTC. The chain has TRBV29-1 and TRBJ1-2; a possible D gene is TRBD1 (6 bases). The V gene's germline CDR1 is SQVTM and CDR2 ANQGSEA. The CDR3 sequence is 12 residues long.

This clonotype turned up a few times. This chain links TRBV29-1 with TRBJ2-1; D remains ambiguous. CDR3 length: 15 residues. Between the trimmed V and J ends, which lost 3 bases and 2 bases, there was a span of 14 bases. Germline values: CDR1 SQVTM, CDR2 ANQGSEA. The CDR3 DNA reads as TGCAGCGTTGACCCCATGTTAATAGCCTACAATGAGCAGTTCTTC. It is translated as CSVDPMLIAYNEQFF.

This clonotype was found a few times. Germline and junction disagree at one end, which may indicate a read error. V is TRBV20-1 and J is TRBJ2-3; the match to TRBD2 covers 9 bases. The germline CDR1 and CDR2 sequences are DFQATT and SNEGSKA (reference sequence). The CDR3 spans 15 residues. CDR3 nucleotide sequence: TGCAGTGCTGGAGAGCGGGGGGCAAGCACAGATACGCAGTATTTT. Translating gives CSAGERGASTDTQYF.

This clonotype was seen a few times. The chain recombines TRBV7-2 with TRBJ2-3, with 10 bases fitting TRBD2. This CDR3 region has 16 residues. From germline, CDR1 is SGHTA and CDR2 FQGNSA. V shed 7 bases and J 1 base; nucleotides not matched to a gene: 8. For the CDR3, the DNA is TGTGCCAGCACCCTGGCCGGGACTAGCGGCACAGATACGCAGTATTTT. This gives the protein CASTLAGTSGTDTQYF. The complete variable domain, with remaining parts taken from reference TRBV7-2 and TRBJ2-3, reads GAGVSQSPSNKVTEKGKDVELRCDPISGHTALYWYRQSLGQGLEFLIYFQGNSAPDKSGLPSDRFSAERTGGSVSTLTIQRTQQEDSAVYLCASTLAGTSGTDTQYFGPGTRLTVL.

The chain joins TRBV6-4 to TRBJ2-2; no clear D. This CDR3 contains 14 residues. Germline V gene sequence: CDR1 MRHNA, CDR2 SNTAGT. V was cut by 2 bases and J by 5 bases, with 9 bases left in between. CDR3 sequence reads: CASSDRGETGELFF. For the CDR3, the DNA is TGTGCCAGCAGTGACAGAGGAGAGACCGGGGAGCTGTTTTTT.

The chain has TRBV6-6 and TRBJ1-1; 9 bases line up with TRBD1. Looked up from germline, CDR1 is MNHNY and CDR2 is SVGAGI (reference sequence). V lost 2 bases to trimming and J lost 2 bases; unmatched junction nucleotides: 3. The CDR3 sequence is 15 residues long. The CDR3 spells CASSYPGQGNTEAFF. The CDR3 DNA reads TGTGCCAGCAGTTACCCGGGACAGGGAAACACTGAAGCTTTCTTT.

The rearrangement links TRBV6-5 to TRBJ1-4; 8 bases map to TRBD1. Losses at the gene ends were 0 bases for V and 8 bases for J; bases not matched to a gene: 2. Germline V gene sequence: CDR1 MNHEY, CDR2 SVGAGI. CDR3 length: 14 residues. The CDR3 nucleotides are TGTGCCAGCAGTTACTCGACAGGGGTGGAAAAACTGTTTTTT. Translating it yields CASSYSTGVEKLFF.

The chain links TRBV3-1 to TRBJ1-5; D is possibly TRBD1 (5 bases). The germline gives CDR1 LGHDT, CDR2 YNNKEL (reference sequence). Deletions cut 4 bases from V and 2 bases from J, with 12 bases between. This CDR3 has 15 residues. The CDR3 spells CASSPAGGGNQPQHF. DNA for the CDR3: TGTGCCAGCAGCCCAGCCGGGGGAGGCAATCAGCCCCAGCATTTT.

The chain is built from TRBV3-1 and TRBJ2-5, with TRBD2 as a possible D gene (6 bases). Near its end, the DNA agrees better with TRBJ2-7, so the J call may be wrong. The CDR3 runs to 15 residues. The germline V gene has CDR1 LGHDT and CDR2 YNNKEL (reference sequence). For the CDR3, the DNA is TGTGCCAGCAGCCAAGGCCCCGGCGGGATCTACGAGCAGTACGTC. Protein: CASSQGPGGIYEQYV.

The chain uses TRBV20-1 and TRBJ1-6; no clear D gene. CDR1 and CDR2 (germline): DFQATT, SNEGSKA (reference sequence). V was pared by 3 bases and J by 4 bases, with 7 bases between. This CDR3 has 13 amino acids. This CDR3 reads CSARELYNSPLHF. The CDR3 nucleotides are TGCAGTGCTAGGGAGCTTTATAATTCACCCCTCCACTTT.

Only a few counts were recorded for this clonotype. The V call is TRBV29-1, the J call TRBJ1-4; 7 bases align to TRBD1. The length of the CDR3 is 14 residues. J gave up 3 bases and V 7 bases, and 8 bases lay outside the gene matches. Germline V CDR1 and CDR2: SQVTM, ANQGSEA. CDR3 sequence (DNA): TGCAGCGCCTGTCCGGGACAGCCTAATGAAAAACTGTTTTTT. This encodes CSACPGQPNEKLFF.

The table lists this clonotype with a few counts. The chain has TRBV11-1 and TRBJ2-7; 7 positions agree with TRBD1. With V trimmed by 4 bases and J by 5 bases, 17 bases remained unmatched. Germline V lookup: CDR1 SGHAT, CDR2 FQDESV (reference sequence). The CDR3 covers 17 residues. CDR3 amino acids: CASSSAGGVYLSNEQYF. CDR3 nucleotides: TGTGCCAGCAGCTCGGCAGGGGGTGTCTACTTGAGCAACGAGCAGTACTTC.

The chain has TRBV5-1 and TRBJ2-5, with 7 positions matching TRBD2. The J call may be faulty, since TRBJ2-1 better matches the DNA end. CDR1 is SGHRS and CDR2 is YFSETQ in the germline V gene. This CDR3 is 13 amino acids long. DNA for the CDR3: TGCGCCAGCAGCTATGGGGGGGTCAATGAGCAGTTCTTC. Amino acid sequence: CASSYGGVNEQFF.

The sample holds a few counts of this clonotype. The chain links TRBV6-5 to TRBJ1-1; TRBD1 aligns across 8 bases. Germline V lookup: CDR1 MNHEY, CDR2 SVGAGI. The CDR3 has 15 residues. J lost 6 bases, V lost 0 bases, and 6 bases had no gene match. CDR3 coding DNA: TGTGCCAGCAGTTACTCGACAGGGGTGAAGGCTGAAGCTTTCTTT. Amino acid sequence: CASSYSTGVKAEAFF.

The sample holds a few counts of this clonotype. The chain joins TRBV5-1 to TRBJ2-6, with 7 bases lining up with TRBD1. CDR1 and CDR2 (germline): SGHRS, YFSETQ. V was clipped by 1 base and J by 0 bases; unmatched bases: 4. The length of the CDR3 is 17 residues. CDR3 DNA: TGCGCCAGCAGCTTGCCGGACAGGAGCTCTGGGGCCAACGTCCTGACTTTC. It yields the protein CASSLPDRSSGANVLTF.

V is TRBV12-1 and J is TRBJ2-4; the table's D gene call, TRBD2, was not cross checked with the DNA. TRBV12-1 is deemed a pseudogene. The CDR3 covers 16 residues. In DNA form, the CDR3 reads TGTGCCAGCAGCGGCACTAGCGGGAAGGCCAAAAACATTCAGTACTTC. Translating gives CASSGTSGKAKNIQYF.

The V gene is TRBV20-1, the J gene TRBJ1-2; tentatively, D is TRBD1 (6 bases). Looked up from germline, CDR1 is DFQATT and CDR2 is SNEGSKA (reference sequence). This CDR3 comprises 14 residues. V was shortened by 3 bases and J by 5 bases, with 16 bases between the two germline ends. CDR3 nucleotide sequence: TGCAGTGCTAGTACCGGCAGGGGAGGATATGGCTACACCTTC. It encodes CSASTGRGGYGYTF.

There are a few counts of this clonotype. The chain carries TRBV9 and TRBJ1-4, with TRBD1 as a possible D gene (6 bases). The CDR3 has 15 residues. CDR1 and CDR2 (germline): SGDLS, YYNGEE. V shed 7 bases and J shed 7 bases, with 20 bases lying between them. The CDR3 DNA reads TGTGCCAGCGCATCATTACAGGGCTATGGTGAAAAACTGTTTTTT. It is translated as CASASLQGYGEKLFF. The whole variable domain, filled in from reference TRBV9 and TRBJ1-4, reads DSGVTQTPKHLITATGQRVTLRCSPRSGDLSVYWYQQSLDQGLQFLIQYYNGEERAKGNILERFSAQQFPDLHSELNLSSLELGDSALYFCASASLQGYGEKLFFGSGTQLSVL.

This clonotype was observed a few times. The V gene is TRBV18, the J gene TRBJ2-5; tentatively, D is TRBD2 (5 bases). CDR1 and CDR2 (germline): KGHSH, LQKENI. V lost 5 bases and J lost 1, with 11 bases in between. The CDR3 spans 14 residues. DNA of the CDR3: TGTGCCAGCTCATCCCGGGGATCCCAAGAGACCCAGTACTTC. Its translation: CASSSRGSQETQYF. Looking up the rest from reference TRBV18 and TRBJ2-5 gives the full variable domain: NAGVMQNPRHLVRRRGQEARLRCSPMKGHSHVYWYRQLPEEGLKFMVYLQKENIIDESGMPKERFSAEFPKEGPSILRIQQVVRGDSAAYFCASSSRGSQETQYFGPGTRLLVL.